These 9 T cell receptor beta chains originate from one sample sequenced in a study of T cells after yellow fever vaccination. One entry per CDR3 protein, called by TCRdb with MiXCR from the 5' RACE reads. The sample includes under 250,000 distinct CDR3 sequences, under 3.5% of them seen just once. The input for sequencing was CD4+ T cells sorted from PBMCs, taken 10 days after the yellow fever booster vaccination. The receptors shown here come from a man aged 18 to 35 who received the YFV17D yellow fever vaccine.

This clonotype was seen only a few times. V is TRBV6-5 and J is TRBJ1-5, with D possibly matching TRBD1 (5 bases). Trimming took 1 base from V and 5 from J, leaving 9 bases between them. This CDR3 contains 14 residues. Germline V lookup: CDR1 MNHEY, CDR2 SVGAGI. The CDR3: CASSYFGADQPQHF. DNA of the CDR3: TGTGCCAGCAGTTACTTCGGGGCTGATCAGCCCCAGCATTTT.

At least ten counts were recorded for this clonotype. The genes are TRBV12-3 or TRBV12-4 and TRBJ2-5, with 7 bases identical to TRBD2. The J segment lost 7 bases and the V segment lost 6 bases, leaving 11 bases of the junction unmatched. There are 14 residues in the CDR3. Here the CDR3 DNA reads TGTGCCAGCAGGGAAACTAGCGCCGGCGTGACCCAGTACTTC. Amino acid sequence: CASRETSAGVTQYF.

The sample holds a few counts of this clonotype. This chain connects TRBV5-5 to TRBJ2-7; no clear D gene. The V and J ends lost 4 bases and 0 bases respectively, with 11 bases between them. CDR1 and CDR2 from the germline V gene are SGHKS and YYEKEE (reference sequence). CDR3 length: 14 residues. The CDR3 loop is CASSPTDYSYEQYF. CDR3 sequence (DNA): TGTGCCAGCAGCCCGACTGATTACTCCTACGAGCAGTACTTC.

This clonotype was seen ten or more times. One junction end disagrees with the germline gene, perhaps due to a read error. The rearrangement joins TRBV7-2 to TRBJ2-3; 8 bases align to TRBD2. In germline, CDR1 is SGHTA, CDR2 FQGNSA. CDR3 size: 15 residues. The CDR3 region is CASSLAGPSTDTQYF. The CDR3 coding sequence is TGTGCCAGCAGCCTAGCGGGCCCGAGCACAGATACGCAGTATTTT.

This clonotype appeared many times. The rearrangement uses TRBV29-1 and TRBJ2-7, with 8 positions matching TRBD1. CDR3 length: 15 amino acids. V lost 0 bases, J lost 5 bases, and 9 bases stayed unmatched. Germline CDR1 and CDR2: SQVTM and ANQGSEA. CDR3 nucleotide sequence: TGCAGCGTTGAAGATCCGCAGGGGGCGAGGAACGAGCAGTACTTC. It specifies CSVEDPQGARNEQYF.

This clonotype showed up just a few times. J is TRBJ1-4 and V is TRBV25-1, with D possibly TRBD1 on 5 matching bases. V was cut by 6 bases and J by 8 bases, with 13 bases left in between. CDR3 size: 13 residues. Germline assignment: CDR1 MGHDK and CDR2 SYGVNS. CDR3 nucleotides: TGTGCCAGCAGGACTATGGGGGGGGAAAAACTGTTTTTT. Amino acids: CASRTMGGEKLFF.

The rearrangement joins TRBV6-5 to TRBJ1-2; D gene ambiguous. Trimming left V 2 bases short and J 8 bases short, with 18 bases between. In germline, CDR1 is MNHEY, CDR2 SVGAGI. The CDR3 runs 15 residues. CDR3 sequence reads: CASSYNQKSRRGYTF. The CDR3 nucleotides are TGTGCCAGCAGTTACAATCAAAAAAGTCGGAGGGGCTACACCTTC.

The CDR3 loop reads CASSLGGRSNYGYTF. CDR3 DNA: TGCGCCAGCAGCCTGGGAGGCCGATCTAACTATGGCTACACCTTC. The chain joins TRBV5-1 to TRBJ1-2; the D is unclear. The CDR3 runs 15 residues. Trimming took off 4 bases at V and 0 bases at J, with 13 bases between the two ends. CDR1 SGHRS and CDR2 YFSETQ come from the germline V gene.

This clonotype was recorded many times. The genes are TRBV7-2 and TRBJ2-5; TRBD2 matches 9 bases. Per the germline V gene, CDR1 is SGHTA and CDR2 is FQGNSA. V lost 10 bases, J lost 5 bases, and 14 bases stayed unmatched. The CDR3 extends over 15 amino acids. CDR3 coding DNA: TGTGCCACACGAAAGGCTAGCGGGGCGTGGGAGACCCAGTACTTC. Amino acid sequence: CATRKASGAWETQYF.